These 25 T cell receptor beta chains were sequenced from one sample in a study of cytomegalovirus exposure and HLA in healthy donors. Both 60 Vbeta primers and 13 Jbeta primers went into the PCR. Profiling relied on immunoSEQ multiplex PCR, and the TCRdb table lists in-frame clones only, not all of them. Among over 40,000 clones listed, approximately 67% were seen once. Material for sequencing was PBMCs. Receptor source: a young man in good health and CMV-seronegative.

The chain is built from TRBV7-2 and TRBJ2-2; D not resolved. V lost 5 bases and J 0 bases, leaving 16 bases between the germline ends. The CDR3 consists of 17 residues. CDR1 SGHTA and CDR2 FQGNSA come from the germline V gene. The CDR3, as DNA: TGTGCCAGCAGCCCCCTCACTCTCAGGACGAACACCGGGGAGCTGTTTTTT. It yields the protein CASSPLTLRTNTGELFF. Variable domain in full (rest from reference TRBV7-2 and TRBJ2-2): GAGVSQSPSNKVTEKGKDVELRCDPISGHTALYWYRQSLGQGLEFLIYFQGNSAPDKSGLPSDRFSAERTGGSVSTLTIQRTQQEDSAVYLCASSPLTLRTNTGELFFGEGSRLTVL.

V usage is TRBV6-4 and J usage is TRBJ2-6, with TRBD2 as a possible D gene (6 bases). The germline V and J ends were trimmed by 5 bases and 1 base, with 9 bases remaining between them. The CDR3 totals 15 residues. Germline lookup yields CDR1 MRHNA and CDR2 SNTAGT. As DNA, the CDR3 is TGTGCCAGCAGTAGGGGAGGATCTGGGGCCAACGTCCTGACTTTC. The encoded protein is CASSRGGSGANVLTF.

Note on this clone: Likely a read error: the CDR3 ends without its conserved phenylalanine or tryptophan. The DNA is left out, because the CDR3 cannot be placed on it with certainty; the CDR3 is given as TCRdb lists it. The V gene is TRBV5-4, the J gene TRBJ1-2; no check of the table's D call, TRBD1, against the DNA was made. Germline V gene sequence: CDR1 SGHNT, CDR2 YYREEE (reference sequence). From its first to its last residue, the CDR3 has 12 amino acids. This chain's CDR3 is CASSSTGFGYTV.

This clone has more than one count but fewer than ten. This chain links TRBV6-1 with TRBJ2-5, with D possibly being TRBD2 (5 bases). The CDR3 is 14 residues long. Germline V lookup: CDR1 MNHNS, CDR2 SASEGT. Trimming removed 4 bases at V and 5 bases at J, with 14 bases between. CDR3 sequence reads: CASSGGRGGETQYF. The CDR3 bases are TGTGCCAGCAGTGGTGGACGAGGAGGTGAGACCCAGTACTTC.

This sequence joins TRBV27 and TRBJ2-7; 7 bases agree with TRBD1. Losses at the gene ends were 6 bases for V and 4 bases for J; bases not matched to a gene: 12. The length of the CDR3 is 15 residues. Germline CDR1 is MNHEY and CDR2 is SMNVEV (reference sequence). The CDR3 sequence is CASSPLGDSLYEQYF. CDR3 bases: TGTGCCAGCAGCCCTCTCGGGGACAGCCTATACGAGCAGTACTTC.

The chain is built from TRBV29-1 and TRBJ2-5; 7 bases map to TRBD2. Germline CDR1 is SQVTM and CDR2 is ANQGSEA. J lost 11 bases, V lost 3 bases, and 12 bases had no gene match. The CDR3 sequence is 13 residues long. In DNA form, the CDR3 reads TGCAGCGTTGAGTTCACTCTACGGGGGGAGCAGTACTTC. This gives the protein CSVEFTLRGEQYF.

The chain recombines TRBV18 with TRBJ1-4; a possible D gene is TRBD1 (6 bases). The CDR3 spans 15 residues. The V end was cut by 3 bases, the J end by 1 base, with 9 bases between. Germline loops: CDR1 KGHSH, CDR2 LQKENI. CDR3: CASSPTGLTNEKLFF. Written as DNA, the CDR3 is TGTGCCAGCTCACCTACAGGGCTAACTAATGAAAAACTGTTTTTT.

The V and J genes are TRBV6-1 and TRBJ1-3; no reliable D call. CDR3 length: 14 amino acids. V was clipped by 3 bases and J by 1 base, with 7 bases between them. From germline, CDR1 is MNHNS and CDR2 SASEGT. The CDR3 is CASSDRPSGNTIYF. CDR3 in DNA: TGTGCCAGCAGTGACAGGCCGTCTGGAAACACCATATATTTT.

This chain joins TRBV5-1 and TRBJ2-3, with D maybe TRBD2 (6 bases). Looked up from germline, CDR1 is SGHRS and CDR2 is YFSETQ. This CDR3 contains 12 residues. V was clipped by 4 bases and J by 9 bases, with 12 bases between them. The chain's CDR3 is CASSRDWDTQYF. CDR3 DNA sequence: TGCGCCAGCAGCCGGGACTGGGACACGCAGTATTTT.

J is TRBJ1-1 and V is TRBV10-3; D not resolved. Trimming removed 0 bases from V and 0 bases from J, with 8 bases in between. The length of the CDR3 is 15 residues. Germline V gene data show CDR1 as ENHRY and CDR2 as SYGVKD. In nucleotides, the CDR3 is TGTGCCATCAGTGAGTCGAGGGTCCTGAACACTGAAGCTTTCTTT. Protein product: CAISESRVLNTEAFF.

CDR3 coding DNA: TGCGCCAGCAGCTTGGATGGTCCGGGATATTCACCCCTCCACTTT. Translated: CASSLDGPGYSPLHF. The chain couples TRBV5-1 to TRBJ1-6; D is unclear. The CDR3 covers 15 residues. Germline V CDR1 and CDR2: SGHRS, YFSETQ. V shed 0 bases and J shed 8 bases, with 12 bases lying between them.

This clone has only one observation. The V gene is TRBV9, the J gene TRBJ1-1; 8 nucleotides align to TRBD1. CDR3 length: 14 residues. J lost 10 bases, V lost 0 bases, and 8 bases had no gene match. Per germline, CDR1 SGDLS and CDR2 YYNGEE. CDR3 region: CASSVVSGGSGAFF. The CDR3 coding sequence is TGTGCCAGCAGCGTAGTATCAGGGGGCTCGGGAGCTTTCTTT.

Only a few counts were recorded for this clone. Here the CDR3 DNA reads TGTGCCAGCAGTGAAAGGGGGAGCTCCTACGAGCAGTACTTC. Protein sequence: CASSERGSSYEQYF. J is TRBJ2-7 and V is TRBV2; D is possibly TRBD1 (6 bases). The V and J ends lost 2 bases and 0 bases respectively, with 8 bases between them. The CDR3 runs 14 residues. Per germline, CDR1 SNHLY and CDR2 FYNNEI.

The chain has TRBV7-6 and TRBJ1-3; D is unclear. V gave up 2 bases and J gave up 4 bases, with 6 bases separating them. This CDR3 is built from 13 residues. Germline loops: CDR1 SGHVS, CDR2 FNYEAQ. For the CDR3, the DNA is TGTGCCAGCAGCTTAAGACAAGGAAACACCATATATTTT. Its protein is CASSLRQGNTIYF.

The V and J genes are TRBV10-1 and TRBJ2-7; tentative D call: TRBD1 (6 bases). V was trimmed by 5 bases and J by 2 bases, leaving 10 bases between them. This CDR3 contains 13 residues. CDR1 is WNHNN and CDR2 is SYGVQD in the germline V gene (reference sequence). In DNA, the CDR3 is TGCGCCAGCAGTCCCAGGGGAACCTACGAGCAGTACTTC. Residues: CASSPRGTYEQYF.

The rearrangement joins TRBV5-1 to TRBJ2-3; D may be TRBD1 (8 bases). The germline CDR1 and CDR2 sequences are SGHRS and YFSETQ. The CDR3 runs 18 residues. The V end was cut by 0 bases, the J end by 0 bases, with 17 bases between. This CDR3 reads CASSLGRDRGLSTDTQYF. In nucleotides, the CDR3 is TGCGCCAGCAGCTTGGGACGCGACAGGGGACTAAGCACAGATACGCAGTATTTT. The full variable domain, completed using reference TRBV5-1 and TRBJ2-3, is KAGVTQTPRYLIKTRGQQVTLSCSPISGHRSVSWYQQTPGQGLQFLFEYFSETQRNKGNFPGRFSGRQFSNSRSEMNVSTLELGDSALYLCASSLGRDRGLSTDTQYFGPGTRLTVL.

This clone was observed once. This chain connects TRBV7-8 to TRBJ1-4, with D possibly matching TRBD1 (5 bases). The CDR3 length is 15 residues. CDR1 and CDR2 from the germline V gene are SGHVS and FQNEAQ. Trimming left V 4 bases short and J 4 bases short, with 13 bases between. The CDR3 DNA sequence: TGTGCCAGCAGCTCCCGCAGGGCACTTAATGAAAAACTGTTTTTT. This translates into CASSSRRALNEKLFF.

CDR3 nucleotide sequence: TGTGCCAGCAGCTTATCCAGGGACTCTGGAAACACCATATATTTT. This codes for CASSLSRDSGNTIYF. The rearrangement links TRBV7-9 to TRBJ1-3, with D maybe TRBD1 (5 bases). V dropped 2 bases and J dropped 0 bases, with 8 bases sitting between them. The CDR3 sequence is 15 residues long. Looked up from germline, CDR1 is SEHNR and CDR2 is FQNEAQ (reference sequence).

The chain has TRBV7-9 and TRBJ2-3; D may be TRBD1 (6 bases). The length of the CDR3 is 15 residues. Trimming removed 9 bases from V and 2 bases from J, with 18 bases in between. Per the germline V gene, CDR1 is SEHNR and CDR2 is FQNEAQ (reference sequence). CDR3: CASSIGQGITDTQYF. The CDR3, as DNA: TGTGCCAGTAGCATCGGGCAGGGGATCACAGATACGCAGTATTTT.

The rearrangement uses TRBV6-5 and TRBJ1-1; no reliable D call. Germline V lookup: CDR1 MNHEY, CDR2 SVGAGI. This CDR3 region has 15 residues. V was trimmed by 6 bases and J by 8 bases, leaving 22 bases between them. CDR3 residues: CASSLIQDGRTEAFF. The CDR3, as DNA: TGTGCCAGCAGCCTAATTCAAGACGGGAGGACGGAAGCTTTCTTT.

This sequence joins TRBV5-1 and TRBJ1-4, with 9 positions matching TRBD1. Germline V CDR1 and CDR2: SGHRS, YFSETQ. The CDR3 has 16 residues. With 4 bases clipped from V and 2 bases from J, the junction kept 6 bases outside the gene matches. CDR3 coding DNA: TGCGCCAGCAGCACCGGGACAGGGATTACTAATGAAAAACTGTTTTTT. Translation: CASSTGTGITNEKLFF.

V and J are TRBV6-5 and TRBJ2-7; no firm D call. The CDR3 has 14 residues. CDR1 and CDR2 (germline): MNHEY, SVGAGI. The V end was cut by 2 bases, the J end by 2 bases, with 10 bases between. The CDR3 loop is CASSYARIAYEQYF. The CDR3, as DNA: TGTGCCAGCAGTTACGCTAGAATCGCCTACGAGCAGTACTTC.

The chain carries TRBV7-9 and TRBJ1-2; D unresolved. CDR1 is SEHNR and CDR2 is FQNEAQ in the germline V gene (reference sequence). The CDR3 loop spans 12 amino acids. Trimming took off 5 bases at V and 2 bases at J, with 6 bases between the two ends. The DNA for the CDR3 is TGTGCCAGCAGCCAGATAAACTATGGCTACACCTTC. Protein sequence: CASSQINYGYTF.

CDR3 in DNA: TGTGCCAGCAGTTGGGACTCTTCTAGCACAGATACGCAGTATTTT. Translating it yields CASSWDSSSTDTQYF. The gene calls are TRBV7-9 and TRBJ2-3; TRBD2 might be the D (6 bases). The V end was cut by 6 bases, the J end by 0 bases, with 13 bases between. The CDR3 is made up of 15 amino acids. Looked up from germline, CDR1 is SEHNR and CDR2 is FQNEAQ (reference sequence).

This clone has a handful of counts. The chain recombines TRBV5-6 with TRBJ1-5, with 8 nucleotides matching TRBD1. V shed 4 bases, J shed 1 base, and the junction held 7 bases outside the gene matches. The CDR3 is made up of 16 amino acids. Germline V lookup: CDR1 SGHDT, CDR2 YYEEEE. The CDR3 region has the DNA TGTGCCAGCAGCGTGTCTCGGGACAGGAGCAATCAGCCCCAGCATTTT. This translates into CASSVSRDRSNQPQHF. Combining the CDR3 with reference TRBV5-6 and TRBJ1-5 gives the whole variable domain DAGVTQSPTHLIKTRGQQVTLRCSPKSGHDTVSWYQQALGQGPQFIFQYYEEEERQRGNFPDRFSGHQFPNYSSELNVNALLLGDSALYLCASSVSRDRSNQPQHFGDGTRLSIL.